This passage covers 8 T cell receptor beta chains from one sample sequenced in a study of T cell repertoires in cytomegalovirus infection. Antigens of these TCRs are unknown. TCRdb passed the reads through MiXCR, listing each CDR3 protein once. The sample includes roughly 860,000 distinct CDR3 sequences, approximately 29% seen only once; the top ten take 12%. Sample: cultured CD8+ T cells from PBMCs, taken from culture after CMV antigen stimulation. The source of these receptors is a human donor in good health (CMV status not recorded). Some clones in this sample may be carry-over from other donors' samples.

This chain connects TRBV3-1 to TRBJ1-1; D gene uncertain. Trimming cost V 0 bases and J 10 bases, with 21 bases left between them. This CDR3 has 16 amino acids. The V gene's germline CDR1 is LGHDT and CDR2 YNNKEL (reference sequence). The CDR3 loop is CASSQEDLGWDNVAFF. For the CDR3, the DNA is TGTGCCAGCAGCCAAGAAGATTTAGGATGGGATAACGTAGCTTTCTTT.

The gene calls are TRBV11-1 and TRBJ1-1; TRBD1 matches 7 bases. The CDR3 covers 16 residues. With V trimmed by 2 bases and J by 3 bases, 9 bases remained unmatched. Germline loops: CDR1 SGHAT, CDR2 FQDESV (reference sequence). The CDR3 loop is CASSLSAGGTYTEAFF. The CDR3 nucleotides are TGTGCCAGCAGCTTATCGGCAGGGGGGACGTACACTGAAGCTTTCTTT.

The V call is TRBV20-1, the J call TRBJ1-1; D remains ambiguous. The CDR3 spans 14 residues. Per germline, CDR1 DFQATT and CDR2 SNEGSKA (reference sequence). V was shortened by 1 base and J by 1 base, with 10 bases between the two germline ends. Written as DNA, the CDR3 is TGCAGTGCTAGAGGGAGCGCCTGGAACACTGAAGCTTTCTTT. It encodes CSARGSAWNTEAFF.

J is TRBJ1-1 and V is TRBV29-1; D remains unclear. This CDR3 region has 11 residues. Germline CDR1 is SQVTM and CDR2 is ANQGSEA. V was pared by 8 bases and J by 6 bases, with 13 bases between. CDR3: CSSTTQPEAFF. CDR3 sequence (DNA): TGCAGCTCAACTACCCAACCTGAAGCTTTCTTT.

CDR3 coding DNA: TGTGCTAGTGGTCCCGTGGACAGGGTAATCCACAATGAGCAGTTCTTC. Protein sequence: CASGPVDRVIHNEQFF. The rearrangement joins TRBV12-5 to TRBJ2-1, with 8 bases fitting TRBD1. The junction had 11 bases not matched to a gene; V was cut back by 5 bases and J by 5 bases. The CDR3 length is 16 residues. The V gene's germline CDR1 is LGHNT and CDR2 FRNRAP.

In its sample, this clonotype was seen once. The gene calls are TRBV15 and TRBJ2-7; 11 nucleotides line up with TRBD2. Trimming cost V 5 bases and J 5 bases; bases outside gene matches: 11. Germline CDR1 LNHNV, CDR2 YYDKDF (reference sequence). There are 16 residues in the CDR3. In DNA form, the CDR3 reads TGTGCCACCAGCGAGTTGACTAGCGGGAAAATCCACGAGCAGTACTTC. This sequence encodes CATSELTSGKIHEQYF.

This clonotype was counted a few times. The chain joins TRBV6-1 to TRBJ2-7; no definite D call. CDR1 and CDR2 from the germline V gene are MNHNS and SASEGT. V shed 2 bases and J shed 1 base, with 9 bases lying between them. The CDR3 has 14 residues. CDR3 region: CASSEYRFSYEQYF. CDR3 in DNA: TGTGCCAGCAGTGAATACAGATTTTCCTACGAGCAGTACTTC.

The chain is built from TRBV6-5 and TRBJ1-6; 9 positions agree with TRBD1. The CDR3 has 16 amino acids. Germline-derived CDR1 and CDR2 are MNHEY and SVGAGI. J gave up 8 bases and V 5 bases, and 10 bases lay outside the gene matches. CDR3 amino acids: CASSTRGQGYDSPLHF. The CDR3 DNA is TGTGCCAGCAGTACCCGGGGACAGGGCTACGATTCACCCCTCCACTTT.